The next 20 T cell receptor beta chains were all read from a single sample in a study of shared T cell receptors in the human thymus. Repertoires were generated with immunoSEQ multiplex PCR, while TCRdb's copy carries only in-frame clones and drops some. The data contain hundreds of thousands of clones, around 89% of them seen just once; the ten biggest clones take up around 0.01%. This same sample was also part of a study on human thymus T cells.

Sequencing was carried out using thymocytes. The receptors originated from a boy in the first two years of life with a congenital heart defect.

This chain joins TRBV11-3 and TRBJ2-3; TRBD2 is a possible D gene (5 bases). CDR3 length: 17 amino acids. Germline V CDR1 and CDR2: SGHNT, YENEEA. Trimming shortened V by 5 bases and J by 5 bases, and 23 bases separated the two germline ends. In nucleotides, the CDR3 is TGTGCCAGCAGCCTTAAGGCCGGGGTCTTACGGGGAGATACGCAGTATTTT. It codes for CASSLKAGVLRGDTQYF.

The rearrangement links TRBV2 to TRBJ1-1, with TRBD1 identical over 10 bases. V gave up 11 bases and J gave up 5 bases; unmatched junction bases: 11. Germline-derived CDR1 and CDR2 are SNHLY and FYNNEI. CDR3 length: 14 residues. CDR3 in DNA: TGTGCCGGAGATTGGGACAGGGGAAGGACTGAAGCTTTCTTT. It specifies CAGDWDRGRTEAFF.

The genes are TRBV27 and TRBJ2-7; D gene unclear. Trimming removed 0 bases from V and 3 bases from J, with 6 bases in between. The CDR3 has 13 residues. Looked up from germline, CDR1 is MNHEY and CDR2 is SMNVEV (reference sequence). The CDR3 spells CASSLSADYEQYF. The CDR3 DNA reads as TGTGCCAGCAGTTTATCGGCAGACTACGAGCAGTACTTC.

This clone has a single count. V and J are TRBV5-4 and TRBJ2-5; 10 bases match TRBD1. The CDR3 contains 18 residues. CDR1 and CDR2 from the germline V gene are SGHNT and YYREEE (reference sequence). With 1 base clipped from V and 5 bases from J, the junction kept 14 bases outside the gene matches. CDR3 in DNA: TGTGCCAGCAGCTTGATGTTGTGCCGGACAGGGGGACGGGAGACCCAGTACTTC. Translating it yields CASSLMLCRTGGRETQYF.

This clone has more than one count but fewer than ten. DNA of the CDR3: TGTGCCAGCTCACCCCACTCTCTGACTAGCGGGATGAGGGAGCAGTTCTTC. This translates into CASSPHSLTSGMREQFF. The chain uses TRBV18 and TRBJ2-1, with TRBD2 matching over 11 bases. Germline CDR1 KGHSH, CDR2 LQKENI. This CDR3 is 17 amino acids long. The ends lost 3 bases at V and 10 bases at J; junction bases unmatched: 14.

This clone was observed a single time. CDR3 amino acids: CASSTRQGANGELFF. The CDR3 nucleotides read TGTGCCAGCAGTACCAGACAGGGGGCTAACGGGGAGCTGTTTTTT. The chain combines TRBV6-5 with TRBJ2-2; 10 positions agree with TRBD1. There are 15 residues in the CDR3. After removal of 5 bases from V and 7 bases from J, the junction contained 7 bases not matched to a gene. The germline V gene encodes CDR1 MNHEY and CDR2 SVGAGI.

V is TRBV6-5 and J is TRBJ1-2; 7 positions agree with TRBD1. CDR3 size: 13 residues. V lost 6 bases and J lost 4; bases outside the gene matches: 5. CDR1 and CDR2 (germline): MNHEY, SVGAGI. CDR3 in amino acids: CASSSQGTYGYTF. In DNA form, the CDR3 reads TGTGCCAGCAGCTCACAGGGGACCTATGGCTACACCTTC.

This clone was seen a single time. This rearrangement joins TRBV4-3 to TRBJ2-2, with TRBD2 matching over 9 bases. V shed 0 bases, J shed 6 bases, and the junction held 8 bases outside the gene matches. Germline V gives CDR1 LGHNA, CDR2 YSLEER. This CDR3 contains 17 residues. The CDR3 reads CASSQDGAREGPGELFF. CDR3 bases: TGCGCCAGCAGCCAAGATGGAGCGCGGGAGGGCCCCGGGGAGCTGTTTTTT.

V is TRBV21-1 and J is TRBJ2-7; the D call TRBD2 from the table was never checked on the DNA. TRBV21-1 is a known pseudogene. CDR3 size: 17 residues. In DNA form, the CDR3 reads TGTGCCAGCAGCAAAGCGGGAGCGGGGGCTTTCCCCTACGAGCAGTACTTC. Residues: CASSKAGAGAFPYEQYF.

The rearrangement links TRBV14 to TRBJ1-2; 9 positions agree with TRBD1. J was trimmed by 4 bases and V by 6 bases; bases with no gene match: 9. Germline-derived CDR1 and CDR2 are SGHDN and FVKESK. The CDR3 covers 15 residues. The chain's CDR3 is CASSPRDRAAYGYTF. Here the CDR3 DNA reads TGTGCCAGCAGTCCCCGGGACAGGGCGGCCTATGGCTACACCTTC.

The chain carries TRBV1 and TRBJ2-1; the D call of TRBD2 is as the table states it, not checked on the DNA. TRBV1 is a pseudogene locus. CDR3 length: 16 amino acids. CDR3 coding DNA: TGCACCAGCAGCCAAGATATGGGAATAGCGGACAATGAGCAGTTCTTC. This codes for CTSSQDMGIADNEQFF.

The V call is TRBV5-1, the J call TRBJ2-1, with D perhaps TRBD2 (6 bases). This CDR3 is built from 17 residues. V was trimmed by 3 bases and J by 3 bases, leaving 19 bases between them. CDR1 is SGHRS and CDR2 is YFSETQ in the germline V gene. The CDR3 loop is CASSSVLGGGGYNEQFF. The DNA for the CDR3 is TGCGCCAGCAGCTCAGTTCTGGGGGGAGGCGGCTACAATGAGCAGTTCTTC.

The chain combines TRBV10-3 with TRBJ2-1; 10 bases match TRBD2. CDR1 is ENHRY, CDR2 SYGVKD, per germline. V lost 4 bases, J lost 2 bases, and 17 bases stayed unmatched. The CDR3 covers 20 residues. Written as DNA, the CDR3 is TGTGCCATCAGTGCCCCCGGGACTAGCGAGAGAGGAGGGGCCTACAATGAGCAGTTCTTC. Translated, it gives CAISAPGTSERGGAYNEQFF.

The chain carries TRBV4-1 and TRBJ1-3; maybe TRBD1 (6 bases). The CDR3 is 16 residues long. Trimming pared 3 bases from V and 0 bases from J, leaving 12 bases between. The germline V gene has CDR1 MGHRA and CDR2 YSYEKL. The CDR3 DNA is TGCGCCAGCAGCCACCACAGGGTAGGCTCTGGAAACACCATATATTTT. Translated, it gives CASSHHRVGSGNTIYF.

CDR3 protein: CASSLCSGGSPSYEQYF. As DNA, the CDR3 is TGTGCCAGCAGCTTATGCTCGGGAGGGTCTCCTTCCTACGAGCAGTACTTC. This rearrangement joins TRBV5-6 to TRBJ2-7; 8 nucleotides align to TRBD2. The germline V gene encodes CDR1 SGHDT and CDR2 YYEEEE. V was clipped by 2 bases and J by 1 base; unmatched bases: 11. The CDR3 extends over 17 amino acids.

This clone was counted once. The chain uses TRBV27 and TRBJ2-2, with 10 positions matching TRBD1. Looked up from germline, CDR1 is MNHEY and CDR2 is SMNVEV (reference sequence). CDR3 length equals 18 residues. J lost 3 bases, V lost 2 bases, and 9 bases had no gene match. CDR3 bases: TGTGCCAGCAGTTTAAAAGGTCCGGACAGGGGGGACACCGGGGAGCTGTTTTTT. The encoded protein is CASSLKGPDRGDTGELFF.

The chain is built from TRBV30 and TRBJ2-5, with D maybe TRBD2 (6 bases). The CDR3 has 14 residues. Germline CDR1 is GTSNPN and CDR2 is SVGIG (reference sequence). The V end lost 2 bases, the J end lost 2 bases, and 12 bases lay between the germline ends. The CDR3 loop reads CAWSPGLTQETQYF. CDR3 nucleotides: TGTGCCTGGAGTCCGGGACTGACTCAAGAGACCCAGTACTTC.

The rearrangement links TRBV28 to TRBJ2-7; 9 nucleotides agree with TRBD1. CDR3 length: 18 amino acids. Germline-derived CDR1 and CDR2 are MDHEN and SYDVKM. Trimming removed 2 bases from V and 0 bases from J; junction bases left unmatched: 11. The CDR3 here is CASSLPPGQGYDSYEQYF. The DNA of the CDR3 is TGTGCCAGCAGTTTACCCCCGGGACAGGGTTACGACTCCTACGAGCAGTACTTC.

The chain uses TRBV28 and TRBJ2-1; 8 nucleotides agree with TRBD2. Germline values: CDR1 MDHEN, CDR2 SYDVKM. Trimming cost V 4 bases and J 9 bases; bases outside gene matches: 11. This CDR3 contains 15 residues. In DNA form, the CDR3 reads TGTGCCAGCAGTTCACTGACTAGCGATAATAGTGAGCAGTTCTTC. Amino acid sequence: CASSSLTSDNSEQFF.

This chain joins TRBV23-1 and TRBJ2-7, with 10 bases fitting TRBD1. TRBV23-1 is known as an ORF, though its function is uncertain. V lost 0 bases, J lost 7 bases, and 6 bases stayed unmatched. The CDR3 has 15 residues. CDR3 region: CASSQSRQGAEEQYF. The CDR3, as DNA: TGCGCCAGCAGTCAATCGAGACAGGGGGCGGAAGAGCAGTACTTC.